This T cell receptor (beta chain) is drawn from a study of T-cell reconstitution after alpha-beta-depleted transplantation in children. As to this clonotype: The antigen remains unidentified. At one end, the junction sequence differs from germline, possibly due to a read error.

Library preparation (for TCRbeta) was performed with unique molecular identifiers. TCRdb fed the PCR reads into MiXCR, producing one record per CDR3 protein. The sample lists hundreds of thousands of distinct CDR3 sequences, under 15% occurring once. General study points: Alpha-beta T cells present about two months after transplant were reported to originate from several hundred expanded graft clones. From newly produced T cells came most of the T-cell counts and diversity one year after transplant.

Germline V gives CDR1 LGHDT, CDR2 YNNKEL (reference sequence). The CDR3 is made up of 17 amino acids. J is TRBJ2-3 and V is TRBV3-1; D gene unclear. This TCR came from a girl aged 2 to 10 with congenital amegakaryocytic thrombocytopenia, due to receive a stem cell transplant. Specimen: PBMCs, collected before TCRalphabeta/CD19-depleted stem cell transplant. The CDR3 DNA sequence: TGTGCCAGCAGCCAAGTCGCGGACCCAACTAACACAGATACGCTGTATTTT. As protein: CASSQVADPTNTDTLYF.